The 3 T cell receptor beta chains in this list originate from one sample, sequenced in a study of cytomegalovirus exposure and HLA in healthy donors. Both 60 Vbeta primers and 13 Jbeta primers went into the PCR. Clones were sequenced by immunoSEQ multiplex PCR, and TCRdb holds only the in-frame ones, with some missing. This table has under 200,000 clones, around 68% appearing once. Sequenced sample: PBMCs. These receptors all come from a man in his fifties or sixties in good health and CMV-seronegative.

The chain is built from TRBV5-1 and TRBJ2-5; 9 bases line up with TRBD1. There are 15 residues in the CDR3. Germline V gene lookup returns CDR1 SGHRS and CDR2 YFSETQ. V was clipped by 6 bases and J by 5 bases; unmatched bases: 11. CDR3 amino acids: CASNRRDRDGETQYF. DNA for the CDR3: TGCGCCAGCAACCGTAGGGACAGGGATGGGGAGACCCAGTACTTC.

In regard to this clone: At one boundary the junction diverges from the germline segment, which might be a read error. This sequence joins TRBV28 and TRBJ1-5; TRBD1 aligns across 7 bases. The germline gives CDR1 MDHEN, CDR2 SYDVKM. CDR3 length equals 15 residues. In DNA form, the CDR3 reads TGTGCCAGCAGTCACAGGGGTGTCCAGAATCGGCCCCGGCATTTT. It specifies CASSHRGVQNRPRHF.

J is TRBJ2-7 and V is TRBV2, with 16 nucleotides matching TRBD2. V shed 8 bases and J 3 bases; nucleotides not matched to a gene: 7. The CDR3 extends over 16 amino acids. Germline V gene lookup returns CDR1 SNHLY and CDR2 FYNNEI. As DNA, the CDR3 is TGTGCCAGCGCCGGGACTAGCGGGGGGGCCGTCTACGAGCAGTACTTC. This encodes CASAGTSGGAVYEQYF.